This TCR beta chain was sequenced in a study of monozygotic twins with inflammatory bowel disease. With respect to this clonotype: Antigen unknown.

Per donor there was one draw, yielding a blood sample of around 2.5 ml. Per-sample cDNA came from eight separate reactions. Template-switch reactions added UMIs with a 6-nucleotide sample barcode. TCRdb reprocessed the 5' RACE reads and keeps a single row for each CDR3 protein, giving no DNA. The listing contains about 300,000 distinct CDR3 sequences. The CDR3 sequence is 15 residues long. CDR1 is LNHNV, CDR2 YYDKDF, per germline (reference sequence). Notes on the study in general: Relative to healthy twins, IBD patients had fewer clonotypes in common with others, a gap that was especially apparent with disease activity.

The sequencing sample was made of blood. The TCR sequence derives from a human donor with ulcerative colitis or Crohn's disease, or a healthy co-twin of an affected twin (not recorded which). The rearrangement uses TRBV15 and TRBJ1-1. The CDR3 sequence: CATSRLYGMNTEAFF.